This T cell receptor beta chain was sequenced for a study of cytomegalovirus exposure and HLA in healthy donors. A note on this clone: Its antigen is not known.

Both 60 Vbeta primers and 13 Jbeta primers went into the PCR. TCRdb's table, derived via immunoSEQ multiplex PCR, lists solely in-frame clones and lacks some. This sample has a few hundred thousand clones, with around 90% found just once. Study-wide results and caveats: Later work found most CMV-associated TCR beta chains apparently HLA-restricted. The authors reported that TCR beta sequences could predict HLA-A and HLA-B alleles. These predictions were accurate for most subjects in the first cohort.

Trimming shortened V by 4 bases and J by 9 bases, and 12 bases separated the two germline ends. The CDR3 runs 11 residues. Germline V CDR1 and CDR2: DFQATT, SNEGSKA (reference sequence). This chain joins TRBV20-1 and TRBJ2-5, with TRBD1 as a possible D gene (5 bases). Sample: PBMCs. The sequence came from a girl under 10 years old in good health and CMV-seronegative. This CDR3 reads CSANDQGSQYF. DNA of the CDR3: TGCAGTGCTAACGATCAGGGTTCCCAGTACTTC.